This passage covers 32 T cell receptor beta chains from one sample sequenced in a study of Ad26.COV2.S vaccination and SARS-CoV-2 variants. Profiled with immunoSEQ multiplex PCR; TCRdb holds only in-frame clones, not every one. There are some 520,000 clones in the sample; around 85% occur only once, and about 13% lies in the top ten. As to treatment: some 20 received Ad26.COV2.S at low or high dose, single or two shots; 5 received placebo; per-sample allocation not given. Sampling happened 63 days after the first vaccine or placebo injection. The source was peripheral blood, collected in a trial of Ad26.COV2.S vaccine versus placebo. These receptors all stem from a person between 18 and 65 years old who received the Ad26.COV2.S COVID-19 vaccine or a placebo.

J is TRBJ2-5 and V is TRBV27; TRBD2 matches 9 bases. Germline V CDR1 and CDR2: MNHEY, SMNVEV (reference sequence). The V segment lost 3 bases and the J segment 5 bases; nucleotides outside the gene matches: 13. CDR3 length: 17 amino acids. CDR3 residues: CASSLLGGRARGETQYF. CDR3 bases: TGTGCCAGCAGTTTGCTTGGCGGGAGGGCCCGGGGCGAGACCCAGTACTTC.

The CDR3 is CASSPPDRRNYEKLFF. In nucleotides, the CDR3 is TGTGCCAGCAGCCCGCCGGACAGGCGAAACTATGAAAAACTGTTTTTT. This chain connects TRBV28 to TRBJ1-4; 7 nucleotides align to TRBD1. Germline-derived CDR1 and CDR2 are MDHEN and SYDVKM. Trimming cost V 6 bases and J 6 bases; bases outside gene matches: 13. The length of the CDR3 is 16 residues.

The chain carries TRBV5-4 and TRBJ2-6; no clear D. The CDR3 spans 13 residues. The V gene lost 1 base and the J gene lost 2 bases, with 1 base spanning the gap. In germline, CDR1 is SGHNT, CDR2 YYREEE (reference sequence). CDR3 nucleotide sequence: TGTGCCAGCAGCTTGCCTGGGGCCAACGTCCTGACTTTC. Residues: CASSLPGANVLTF.

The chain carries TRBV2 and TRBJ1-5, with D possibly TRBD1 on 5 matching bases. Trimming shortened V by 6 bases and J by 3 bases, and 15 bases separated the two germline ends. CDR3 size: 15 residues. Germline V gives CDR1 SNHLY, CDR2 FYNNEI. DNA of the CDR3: TGTGCCAGCAGCCTAACGGGGGGTTCCAATCAGCCCCAGCATTTT. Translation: CASSLTGGSNQPQHF.

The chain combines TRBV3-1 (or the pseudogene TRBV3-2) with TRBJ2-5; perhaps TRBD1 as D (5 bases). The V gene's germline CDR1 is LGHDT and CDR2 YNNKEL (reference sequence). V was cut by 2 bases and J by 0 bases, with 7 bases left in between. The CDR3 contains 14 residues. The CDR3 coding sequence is TGTGCCAGCAGCCAAAGGACAAACCAAGAGACCCAGTACTTC. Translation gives CASSQRTNQETQYF.

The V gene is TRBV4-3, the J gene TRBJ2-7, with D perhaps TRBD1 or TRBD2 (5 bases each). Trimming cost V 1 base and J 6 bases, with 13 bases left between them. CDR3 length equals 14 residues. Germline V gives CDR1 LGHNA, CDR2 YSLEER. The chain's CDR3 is CASSQAGGGGEQYF. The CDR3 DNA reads TGCGCCAGCAGCCAAGCTGGGGGTGGGGGCGAGCAGTACTTC.

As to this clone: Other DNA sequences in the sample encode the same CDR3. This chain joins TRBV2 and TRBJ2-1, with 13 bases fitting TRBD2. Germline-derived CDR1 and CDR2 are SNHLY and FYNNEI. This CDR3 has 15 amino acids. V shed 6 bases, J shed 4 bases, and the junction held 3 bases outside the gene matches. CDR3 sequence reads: CASRRLAGGYNEQFF. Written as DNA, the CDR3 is TGTGCCAGCAGGAGACTAGCGGGAGGATACAATGAGCAGTTCTTC.

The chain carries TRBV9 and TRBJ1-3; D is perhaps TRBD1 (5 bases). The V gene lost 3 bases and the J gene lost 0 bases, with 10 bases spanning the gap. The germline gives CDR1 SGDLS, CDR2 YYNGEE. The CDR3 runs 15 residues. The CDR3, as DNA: TGTGCCAGCAGCGGGCGACAGTTCTCTGGAAACACCATATATTTT. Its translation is CASSGRQFSGNTIYF.

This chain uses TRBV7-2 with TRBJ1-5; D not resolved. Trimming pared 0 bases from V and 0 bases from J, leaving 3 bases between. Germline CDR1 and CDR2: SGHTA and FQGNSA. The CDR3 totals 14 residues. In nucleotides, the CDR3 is TGTGCCAGCAGCTTAGCGCATAGCAATCAGCCCCAGCATTTT. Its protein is CASSLAHSNQPQHF.

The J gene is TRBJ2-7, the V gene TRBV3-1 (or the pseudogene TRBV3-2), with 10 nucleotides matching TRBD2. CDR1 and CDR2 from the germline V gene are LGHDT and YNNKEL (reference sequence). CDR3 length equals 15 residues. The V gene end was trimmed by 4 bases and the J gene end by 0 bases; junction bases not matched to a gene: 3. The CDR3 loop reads CASSPGLADSYEQYF. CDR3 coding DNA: TGTGCCAGCAGCCCCGGACTAGCGGACTCCTACGAGCAGTACTTC.

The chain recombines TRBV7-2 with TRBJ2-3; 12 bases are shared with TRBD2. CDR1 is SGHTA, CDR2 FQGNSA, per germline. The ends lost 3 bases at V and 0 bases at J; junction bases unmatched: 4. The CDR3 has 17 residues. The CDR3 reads CASSLAGTSGSTDTQYF. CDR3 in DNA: TGTGCCAGCAGCTTGGCCGGGACTAGCGGGAGCACAGATACGCAGTATTTT.

The DNA for the CDR3 is TGTGCCAGTAGCGTAGATTCTTGGGGAACTGAAGCTTTCTTT. Residues: CASSVDSWGTEAFF. The chain has TRBV19 and TRBJ1-1; D not resolved. Germline values: CDR1 LNHDA, CDR2 SQIVND (reference sequence). V was shortened by 6 bases and J by 5 bases, with 16 bases between the two germline ends. There are 14 residues in the CDR3. The complete variable domain, with remaining parts taken from reference TRBV19 and TRBJ1-1, reads DGGITQSPKYLFRKEGQNVTLSCEQNLNHDAMYWYRQDPGQGLRLIYYSQIVNDFQKGDIAEGYSVSREKKESFPLTVTSAQKNPTAFYLCASSVDSWGTEAFFGQGTRLTVV.

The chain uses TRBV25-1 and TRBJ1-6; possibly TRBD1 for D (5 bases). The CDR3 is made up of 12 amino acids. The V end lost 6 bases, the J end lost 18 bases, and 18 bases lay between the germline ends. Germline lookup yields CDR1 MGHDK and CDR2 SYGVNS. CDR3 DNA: TGTGCCAGCAGGGGACCGGGATCTGAGGCCCACTTT. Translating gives CASRGPGSEAHF. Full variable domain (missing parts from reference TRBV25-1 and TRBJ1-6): EADIYQTPRYLVIGTGKKITLECSQTMGHDKMYWYQQDPGMELHLIHYSYGVNSTEKGDLSSESTVSRIRTEHFPLTLESARPSHTSQYLCASRGPGSEAHFGNGTRLTVT.

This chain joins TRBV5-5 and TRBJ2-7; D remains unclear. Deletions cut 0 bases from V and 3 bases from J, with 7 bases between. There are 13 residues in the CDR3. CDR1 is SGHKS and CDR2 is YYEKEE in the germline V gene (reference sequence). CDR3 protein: CASSLGPLYEQYF. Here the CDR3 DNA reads TGTGCCAGCAGCTTGGGACCTCTCTACGAGCAGTACTTC. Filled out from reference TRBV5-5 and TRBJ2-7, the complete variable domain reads DAGVTQSPTHLIKTRGQQVTLRCSPISGHKSVSWYQQVLGQGPQFIFQYYEKEERGRGNFPDRFSARQFPNYSSELNVNALLLGDSALYLCASSLGPLYEQYFGPGTRLTVT.

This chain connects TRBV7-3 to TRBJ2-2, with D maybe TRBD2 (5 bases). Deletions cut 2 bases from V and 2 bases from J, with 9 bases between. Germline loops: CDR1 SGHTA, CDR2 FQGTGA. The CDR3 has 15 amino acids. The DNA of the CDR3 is TGTGCCAGCAGCTTAGAGGGCTATAACACCGGGGAGCTGTTTTTT. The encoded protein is CASSLEGYNTGELFF. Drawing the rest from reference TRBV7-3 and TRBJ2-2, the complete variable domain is GAGVSQTPSNKVTEKGKYVELRCDPISGHTALYWYRQSLGQGPEFLIYFQGTGAADDSGLPNDRFFAVRPEGSVSTLKIQRTERGDSAVYLCASSLEGYNTGELFFGEGSRLTVL.

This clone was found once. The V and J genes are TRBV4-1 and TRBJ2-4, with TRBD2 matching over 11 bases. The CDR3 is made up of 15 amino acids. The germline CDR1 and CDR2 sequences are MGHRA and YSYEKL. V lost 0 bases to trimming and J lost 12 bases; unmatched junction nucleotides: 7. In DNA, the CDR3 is TGCGCCAGCAGCCAAGATCTCGGTAGCGGGAGGGCTCAGTACTTC. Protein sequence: CASSQDLGSGRAQYF.

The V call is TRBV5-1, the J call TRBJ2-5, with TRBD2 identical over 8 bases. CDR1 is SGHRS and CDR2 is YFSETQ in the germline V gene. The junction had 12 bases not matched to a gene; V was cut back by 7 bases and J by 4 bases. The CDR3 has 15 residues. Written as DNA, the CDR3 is TGCGCCAGCCAGCGGAGATGGGCGGGAGGAGAGACCCAGTACTTC. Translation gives CASQRRWAGGETQYF.

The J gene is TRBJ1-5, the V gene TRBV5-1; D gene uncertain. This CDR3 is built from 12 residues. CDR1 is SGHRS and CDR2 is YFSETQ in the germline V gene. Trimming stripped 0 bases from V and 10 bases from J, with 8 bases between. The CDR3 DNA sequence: TGCGCCAGCAGCTTGGACGAGGGACCCCAGCATTTT. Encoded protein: CASSLDEGPQHF.

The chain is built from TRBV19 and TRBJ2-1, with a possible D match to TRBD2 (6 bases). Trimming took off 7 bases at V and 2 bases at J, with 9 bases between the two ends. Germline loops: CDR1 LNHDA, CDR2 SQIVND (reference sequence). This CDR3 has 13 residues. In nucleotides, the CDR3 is TGTGCCAGTACTGAGCGGGCCTACAATGAGCAGTTCTTC. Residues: CASTERAYNEQFF.

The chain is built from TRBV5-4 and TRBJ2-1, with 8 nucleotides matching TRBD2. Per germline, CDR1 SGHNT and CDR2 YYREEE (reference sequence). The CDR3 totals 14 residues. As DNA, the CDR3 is TGTACGAGCGGGAGTCAGGGGTATAACAATGAGCAGTTCTTC. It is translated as CTSGSQGYNNEQFF.

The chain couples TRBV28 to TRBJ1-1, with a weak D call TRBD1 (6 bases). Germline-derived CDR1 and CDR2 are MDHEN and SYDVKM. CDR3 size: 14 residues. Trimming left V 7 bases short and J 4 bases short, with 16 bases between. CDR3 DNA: TGTGCCAGCACCGTAGGGGGGATGAGCACTGAAGCTTTCTTT. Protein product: CASTVGGMSTEAFF.

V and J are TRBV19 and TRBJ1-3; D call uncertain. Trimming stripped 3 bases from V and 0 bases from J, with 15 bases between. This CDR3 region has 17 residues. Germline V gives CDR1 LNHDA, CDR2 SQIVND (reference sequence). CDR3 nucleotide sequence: TGTGCCAGTAGTATGTACCTGATCTCGAGCTCTGGAAACACCATATATTTT. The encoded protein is CASSMYLISSSGNTIYF.

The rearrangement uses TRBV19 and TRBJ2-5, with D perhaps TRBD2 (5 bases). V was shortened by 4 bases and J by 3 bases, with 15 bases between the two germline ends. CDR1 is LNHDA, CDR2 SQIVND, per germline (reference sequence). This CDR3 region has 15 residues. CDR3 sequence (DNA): TGTGCCAGTAGTAGGATCAGCGGCCGGAAAGAGACCCAGTACTTC. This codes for CASSRISGRKETQYF.

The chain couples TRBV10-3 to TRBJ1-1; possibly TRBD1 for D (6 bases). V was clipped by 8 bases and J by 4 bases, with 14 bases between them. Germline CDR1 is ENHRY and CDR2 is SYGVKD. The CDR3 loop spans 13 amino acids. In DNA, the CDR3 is TGTGCCATCGCCCAGGAAGGGGGCACTGAAGCTTTCTTT. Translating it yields CAIAQEGGTEAFF.

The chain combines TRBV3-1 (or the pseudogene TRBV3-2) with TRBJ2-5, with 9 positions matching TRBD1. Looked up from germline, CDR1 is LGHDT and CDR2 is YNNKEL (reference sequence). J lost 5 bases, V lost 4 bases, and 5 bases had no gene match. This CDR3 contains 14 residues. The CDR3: CASSPGQGRETQYF. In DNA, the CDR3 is TGTGCCAGCAGCCCGGGACAGGGTCGGGAGACCCAGTACTTC.

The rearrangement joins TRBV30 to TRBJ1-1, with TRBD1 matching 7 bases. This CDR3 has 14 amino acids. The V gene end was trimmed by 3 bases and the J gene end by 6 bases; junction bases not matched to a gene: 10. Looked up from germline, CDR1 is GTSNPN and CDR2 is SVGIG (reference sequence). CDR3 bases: TGTGCCTGGAGGACAGGGCGGTCGGGCCCTGAAGCTTTCTTT. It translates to CAWRTGRSGPEAFF.

The CDR3 reads CASSAHSGRLYEQYF. The CDR3 DNA reads TGTGCCAGCAGTGCCCATAGCGGGAGATTGTACGAGCAGTACTTC. V and J are TRBV2 and TRBJ2-7; 9 bases match TRBD2. This CDR3 contains 15 residues. V shed 4 bases and J 4 bases; nucleotides not matched to a gene: 8. The V gene's germline CDR1 is SNHLY and CDR2 FYNNEI.

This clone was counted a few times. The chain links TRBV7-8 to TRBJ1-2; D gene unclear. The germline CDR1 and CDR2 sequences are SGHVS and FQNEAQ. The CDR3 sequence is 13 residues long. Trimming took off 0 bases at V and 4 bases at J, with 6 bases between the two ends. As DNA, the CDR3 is TGTGCCAGCAGCTTAGCACGAACCTATGGCTACACCTTC. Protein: CASSLARTYGYTF.

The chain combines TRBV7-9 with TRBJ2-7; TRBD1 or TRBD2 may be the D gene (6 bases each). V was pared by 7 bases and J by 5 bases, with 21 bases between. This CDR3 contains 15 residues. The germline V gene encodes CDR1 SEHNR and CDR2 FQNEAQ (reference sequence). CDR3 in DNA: TGTGCCAGCAATCGCGGGGCAGGGGAAAGAAACGAGCAGTACTTC. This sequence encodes CASNRGAGERNEQYF. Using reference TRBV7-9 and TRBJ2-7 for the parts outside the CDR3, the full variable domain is DTGVSQNPRHKITKRGQNVTFRCDPISEHNRLYWYRQTLGQGPEFLTYFQNEAQLEKSRLLSDRFSAERPKGSFSTLEIQRTEQGDSAMYLCASNRGAGERNEQYFGPGTRLTVT.

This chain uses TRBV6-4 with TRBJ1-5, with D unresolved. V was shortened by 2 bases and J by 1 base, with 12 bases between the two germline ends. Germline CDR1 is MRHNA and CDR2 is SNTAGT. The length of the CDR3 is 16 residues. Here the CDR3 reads CASSDGREKSNQPQHF. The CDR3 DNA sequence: TGTGCCAGCAGTGACGGTAGGGAAAAGAGCAATCAGCCCCAGCATTTT.

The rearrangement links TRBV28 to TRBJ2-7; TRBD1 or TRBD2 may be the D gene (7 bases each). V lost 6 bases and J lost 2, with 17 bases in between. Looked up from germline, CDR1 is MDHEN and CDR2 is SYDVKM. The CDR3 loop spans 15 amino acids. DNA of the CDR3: TGTGCCAGCAGGGGGGGGACAGTAATTACCTACGAGCAGTACTTC. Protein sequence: CASRGGTVITYEQYF.

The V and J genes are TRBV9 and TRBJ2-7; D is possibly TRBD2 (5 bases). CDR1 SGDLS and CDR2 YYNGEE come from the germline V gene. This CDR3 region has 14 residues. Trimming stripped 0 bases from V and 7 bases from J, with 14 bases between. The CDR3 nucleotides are TGTGCCAGCAGCGTAGGTTCTGAGGGAGTGGAGCAGTACTTC. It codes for CASSVGSEGVEQYF.